Listed below are T cell receptor beta chains from one sample, sequenced in a study of T cell changes during pregnancy in multiple sclerosis. Repertoires were generated with immunoSEQ multiplex PCR, while TCRdb's copy carries only in-frame clones and drops some. The data show about 60,000 clones, 90% seen once. Source: peripheral blood, taken in the second trimester of pregnancy. The receptors stem from a female donor in good health, enrolled as a control in a pregnancy study. Each CDR3 is given with its conserved first and last residue. D genes are given only for firm matches.

TRBV2	TRBD2	TRBJ2-7	TGTGCCAGCACGGAGGGAGGGTTTGGGGAGCAGTACTTC	CASTEGGFGEQYF
TRBV21-1	.	TRBJ2-7	TGTGCCCGGACAGATAAGCACGAGCAGTACTTC	CARTDKHEQYF
TRBV19	TRBD1	TRBJ2-2	TGTGCCAGCAGGACAGGGGGCAACACCGGGGAGCTGTTTTTT	CASRTGGNTGELFF
TRBV6-1	.	TRBJ1-2	TGTGCCAGCAGTGAAGCCGCCAGTCGAGGCTACACCTTC	CASSEAASRGYTF
TRBV6-5	.	TRBJ1-1	TGTGCCAGCAGTTACTCAGGCGGGGGGAACACTGAAGCTTTCTTT	CASSYSGGGNTEAFF
TRBV7-8	.	TRBJ1-1	TGTGCCAGCAGCCTCCGGGGGAATAGGAACACTGAAGCTTTCTTT	CASSLRGNRNTEAFF
TRBV27	.	TRBJ2-7	TGTGCCAGTACAGGGTTTCCTTTCTACGAGCAGTACTTC	CASTGFPFYEQYF
TRBV7-9	TRBD1	TRBJ2-3	TGTGCCAGCAGCCGCCGGGACAGGGGTTCAGATACGCAGTATTTT	CASSRRDRGSDTQYF
TRBV9	.	TRBJ1-1	TGTGCCAGCAGCGCCCCTCCTGACAGCCACACTGAAGCTTTCTTT	CASSAPPDSHTEAFF
TRBV23-1	TRBD1	TRBJ2-3	TGCGCCAGCAGTCTGGGACAGGGGAAAGATACGCAGTATTTT	CASSLGQGKDTQYF
TRBV7-9	.	TRBJ1-4	TGTGCCAGCAGCTTAGCGGAGACGGGGAATGAAAAACTGTTTTTT	CASSLAETGNEKLFF
TRBV18	.	TRBJ2-3	TGTGCCAGCTCACCACGAGGTTCGGATACGCAGTATTTT	CASSPRGSDTQYF
TRBV13	TRBD1	TRBJ1-3	TGTGCCAGCAGCACAGGGGACACCATATATTTT	CASSTGDTIYF
TRBV2	TRBD1	TRBJ1-4	TGTGCCAGCAAGGGACAGGTTAGCCACAATGAAAAACTGTTTTTT	CASKGQVSHNEKLFF
TRBV18	.	TRBJ2-2	TGTGCCAGCTCACCTTCTCTGGGCTCTCCCGGGGAGCTGTTTTTT	CASSPSLGSPGELFF
TRBV6-5	TRBD2	TRBJ2-7	TGTGCCAGCAGTTACACTAGCGGAGGTCCCTACGAGCAGTACTTC	CASSYTSGGPYEQYF